Relative to its sample, the clone carrying this TCR beta chain is medium-sized. Antigen: not known. The data derive from a study of spatial heterogeneity in lung cancer. Whole-study context: Beta-chain sequences were consistently detected more often than alpha-chain sequences. An average of more than ten raw reads was observed per unique TCR and UMI combination. Matched bulk RNA-seq provided a T cell module score, and TCR transcript counts in tumor regions correlated strongly with it.

The sample's time point: sample taken at primary tumor resection. Using its own MiXCR run on the 5' RACE reads, TCRdb lists one record per CDR3 protein. The data contain about 6,000 distinct CDR3 sequences, about 15% of them singletons. J was trimmed by 6 bases and V by 4 bases; bases with no gene match: 6. CDR1 is SQVTM, CDR2 ANQGSEA, per germline. CDR3 length: 14 amino acids. Study outcomes and limitations: Tumors with more nonsynonymous mutations had more expanded intratumoral alpha and beta TCRs.

Sequencing used lung tumor tissue, obtained at surgery. The rearrangement links TRBV29-1 to TRBJ2-3, with TRBD2 identical over 11 bases. The TCR comes from a male donor with early-stage non-small cell lung cancer. CDR3 sequence: CSVALAGGPDTQYF. The CDR3 DNA sequence: TGCAGCGTTGCCTTAGCGGGAGGGCCGGATACGCAGTATTTT.